The entry below describes one T cell receptor (beta chain). The data belong to a study of T cell responses to AZD1222 COVID-19 vaccine. Repertoires were generated with immunoSEQ multiplex PCR, while TCRdb's copy carries only in-frame clones and drops some. Of 140,000 or so clones in the sample, about 90% are singletons; the top ten hold around 3.5%. V lost 8 bases, J lost 2 bases, and 6 bases stayed unmatched. The CDR3 is 13 amino acids. Germline-derived CDR1 and CDR2 are MNHEY and SVGEGT. The chain employs TRBV6-2 or TRBV6-3 and TRBJ2-7; 7 bases are a match to TRBD1. This TCR derives from an adult in good health. The material sequenced was peripheral blood, taken on day 0 of AZD1222 vaccination. The CDR3 loop is CASGRQGPYEQYF. The CDR3 bases are TGTGCCAGCGGCCGACAGGGACCCTACGAGCAGTACTTC.